This passage covers 13 T cell receptor beta chains from one sample sequenced in a study of cytomegalovirus exposure and HLA in healthy donors. The study ran its PCR with 60 Vbeta and 13 Jbeta primers. Assay used: immunoSEQ multiplex PCR; TCRdb lists only in-frame clones, some missing. The repertoire table contains about 110,000 clones. Sequenced material: PBMCs. Source of these receptors: a man aged 50 or older in good health and CMV-seronegative.

The chain employs TRBV9 and TRBJ2-7; D is possibly TRBD1 (6 bases). Germline CDR1 and CDR2: SGDLS and YYNGEE. V lost 3 bases to trimming and J lost 4 bases, with 17 bases between them. CDR3 length equals 15 residues. The CDR3 nucleotides are TGTGCCAGCAGCGCTGGGGGACATTCGAAATACGAGCAGTACTTC. This codes for CASSAGGHSKYEQYF.

The J gene is TRBJ1-3, the V gene TRBV29-1, with D possibly being TRBD1 (6 bases). The V gene lost 4 bases and the J gene lost 1 base, with 14 bases spanning the gap. Per germline, CDR1 SQVTM and CDR2 ANQGSEA. The CDR3 sequence is 15 residues long. CDR3 loop: CSVAGTTSSGNTIYF. Here the CDR3 DNA reads TGCAGCGTTGCCGGGACAACCTCATCTGGAAACACCATATATTTT.

Turning to this clone: Germline is not matched at one junction end, which may reflect a read error. The genes are TRBV7-7 and TRBJ2-3; no definite D call. The CDR3 consists of 14 residues. Germline CDR1 is SSHAT and CDR2 is FNYEAQ (reference sequence). This CDR3 reads CASSAQEGTDTQYF. CDR3 sequence (DNA): TGTGCTAGCAGCGCTCAGGAAGGCACAGATACGCAGTATTTT.

The V call is TRBV7-2, the J call TRBJ2-2; TRBD2 is a possible D gene (5 bases). Germline V gene lookup returns CDR1 SGHTA and CDR2 FQGNSA. Trimming pared 5 bases from V and 4 bases from J, leaving 17 bases between. The CDR3 length is 16 residues. CDR3 sequence: CASSPSQLGSTGELFF. Here the CDR3 DNA reads TGTGCCAGCAGCCCTTCCCAACTAGGGAGCACCGGGGAGCTGTTTTTT.

This sequence joins TRBV7-9 and TRBJ2-7; D may be TRBD2 (7 bases). The CDR3 totals 12 residues. The germline gives CDR1 SEHNR, CDR2 FQNEAQ (reference sequence). V lost 3 bases to trimming and J lost 6 bases, with 9 bases between them. The CDR3 protein is CASSFGGAEQYF. The CDR3 DNA follows: TGTGCCAGCAGCTTTGGGGGGGCCGAGCAGTACTTC.

CDR3 sequence reads: CAWRKRGGDRGLNEQFF. In nucleotides, the CDR3 is TGTGCCTGGAGGAAGAGGGGTGGGGACAGGGGGCTCAATGAGCAGTTCTTC. The rearrangement joins TRBV30 to TRBJ2-1; TRBD1 matches 12 bases. The V gene's germline CDR1 is GTSNPN and CDR2 SVGIG (reference sequence). Trimming at V came to 3 bases and at J to 6 bases, leaving 12 bases not matched to a gene. CDR3 length: 17 amino acids.

The rearrangement joins TRBV4-3 to TRBJ1-2; tentatively, D is TRBD1 (6 bases). Germline-derived CDR1 and CDR2 are LGHNA and YSLEER. V lost 8 bases to trimming and J lost 5 bases, with 24 bases between them. The CDR3 spans 16 residues. The CDR3 spells CASSREVGAVTYGYTF. In DNA form, the CDR3 reads TGCGCCAGCTCTCGAGAGGTGGGGGCCGTTACATATGGCTACACCTTC.

The chain joins TRBV14 to TRBJ1-1; D unresolved. The germline V gene encodes CDR1 SGHDN and CDR2 FVKESK. CDR3 length: 15 amino acids. The ends were cut back, 5 bases at V and 1 base at J, with 14 bases in the middle. The CDR3 region is CASSSRNYKNTEAFF. For the CDR3, the DNA is TGTGCCAGCAGCTCCAGAAACTACAAGAACACTGAAGCTTTCTTT.

The chain carries TRBV4-3 and TRBJ2-7; D is undetermined. Trimming took 1 base from V and 6 from J, leaving 13 bases between them. Per germline, CDR1 LGHNA and CDR2 YSLEER. This CDR3 is 14 amino acids long. The CDR3 loop reads CASSQVLYFGEQYF. The CDR3 DNA follows: TGCGCCAGCAGCCAAGTCCTGTACTTTGGCGAGCAGTACTTC.

The chain uses TRBV19 and TRBJ2-3; 8 bases are shared with TRBD2. This CDR3 has 14 amino acids. After removal of 8 bases from V and 2 bases from J, the junction contained 6 bases not matched to a gene. Looked up from germline, CDR1 is LNHDA and CDR2 is SQIVND (reference sequence). The CDR3 sequence: CASAYSGNTDTQYF. Here the CDR3 DNA reads TGTGCCAGTGCATATAGCGGGAACACAGATACGCAGTATTTT. Looking up the rest from reference TRBV19 and TRBJ2-3 gives the full variable domain: DGGITQSPKYLFRKEGQNVTLSCEQNLNHDAMYWYRQDPGQGLRLIYYSQIVNDFQKGDIAEGYSVSREKKESFPLTVTSAQKNPTAFYLCASAYSGNTDTQYFGPGTRLTVL.

Concerning this clone: The same CDR3 can be traced to other DNA sequences in this sample. The genes are TRBV18 and TRBJ2-7; D is perhaps TRBD1 (6 bases). Trimming left V 3 bases short and J 5 bases short, with 14 bases between. The CDR3 is 14 residues long. Germline CDR1 and CDR2: KGHSH and LQKENI. The CDR3 bases are TGTGCCAGCTCACCTCCTGGGGGCAGGAACGAGCAGTACTTC. It specifies CASSPPGGRNEQYF.

The gene calls are TRBV7-8 and TRBJ2-1; 13 bases match TRBD2. The germline V gene has CDR1 SGHVS and CDR2 FQNEAQ. CDR3 length: 15 residues. Trimming cost V 5 bases and J 5 bases; bases outside gene matches: 3. The CDR3 reads CASSPGTSGDNEQFF. The CDR3 DNA reads TGTGCCAGCAGCCCGGGGACTAGCGGGGACAATGAGCAGTTCTTC.

The V call is TRBV9, the J call TRBJ2-7; 10 positions match TRBD2. This CDR3 comprises 13 residues. Germline V gives CDR1 SGDLS, CDR2 YYNGEE. Trimming at V came to 3 bases and at J to 7 bases, leaving 4 bases not matched to a gene. The CDR3, as DNA: TGTGCCAGCAGCGCCGGGACTAGCGCAGAGCAGTACTTC. It translates to CASSAGTSAEQYF.